This T cell receptor beta chain appears in the sequencing data of a study of T cells expressing NK-cell markers. Study-level background: Seven of the eight sequenced donors were classified as HCMV-seropositive, and one was classified as seronegative.

Reanalyzing the 5' RACE reads, TCRdb keeps one entry per CDR3 protein, without DNA. Found here are a few hundred thousand distinct CDR3 sequences; the top ten clones hold roughly 5.2%. This sequence originates from a man between 18 and 69 years old in good health. The sequenced sample consisted of blood T cells: a sorted CD56 or NKG2C T cell subset, CD4+ or CD8+ T cells, or bulk PBMC T cells (not recorded which).

CDR3 amino acids: CASSMGPTAGSSYEQYF. The V and J genes are TRBV5-6 and TRBJ2-7; TCRdb selects TRBD2, and the lack of DNA leaves this call unchecked. CDR1 is SGHDT, CDR2 YYEEEE, per germline. This CDR3 has 17 residues. Full variable domain (outside the CDR3, taken from reference TRBV5-6 and TRBJ2-7): DAGVTQSPTHLIKTRGQQVTLRCSPKSGHDTVSWYQQALGQGPQFIFQYYEEEERQRGNFPDRFSGHQFPNYSSELNVNALLLGDSALYLCASSMGPTAGSSYEQYFGPGTRLTVT.